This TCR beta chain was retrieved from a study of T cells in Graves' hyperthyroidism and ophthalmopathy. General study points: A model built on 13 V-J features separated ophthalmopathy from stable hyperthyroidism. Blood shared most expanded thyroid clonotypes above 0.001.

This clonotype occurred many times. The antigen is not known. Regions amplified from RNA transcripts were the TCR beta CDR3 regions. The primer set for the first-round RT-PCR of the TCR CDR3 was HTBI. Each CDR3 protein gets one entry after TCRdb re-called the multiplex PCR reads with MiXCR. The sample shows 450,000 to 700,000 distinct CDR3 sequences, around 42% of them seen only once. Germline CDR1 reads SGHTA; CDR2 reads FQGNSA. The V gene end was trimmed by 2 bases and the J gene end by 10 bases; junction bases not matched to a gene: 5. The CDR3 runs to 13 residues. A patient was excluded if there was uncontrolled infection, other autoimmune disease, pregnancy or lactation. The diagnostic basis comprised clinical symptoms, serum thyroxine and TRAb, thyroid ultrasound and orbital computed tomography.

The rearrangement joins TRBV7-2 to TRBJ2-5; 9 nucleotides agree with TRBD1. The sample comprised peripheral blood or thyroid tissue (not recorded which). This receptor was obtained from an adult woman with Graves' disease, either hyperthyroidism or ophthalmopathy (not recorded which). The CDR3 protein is CASSLTGGGIQYF. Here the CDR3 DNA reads TGTGCCAGCAGCTTAACAGGGGGCGGGATCCAGTACTTC.